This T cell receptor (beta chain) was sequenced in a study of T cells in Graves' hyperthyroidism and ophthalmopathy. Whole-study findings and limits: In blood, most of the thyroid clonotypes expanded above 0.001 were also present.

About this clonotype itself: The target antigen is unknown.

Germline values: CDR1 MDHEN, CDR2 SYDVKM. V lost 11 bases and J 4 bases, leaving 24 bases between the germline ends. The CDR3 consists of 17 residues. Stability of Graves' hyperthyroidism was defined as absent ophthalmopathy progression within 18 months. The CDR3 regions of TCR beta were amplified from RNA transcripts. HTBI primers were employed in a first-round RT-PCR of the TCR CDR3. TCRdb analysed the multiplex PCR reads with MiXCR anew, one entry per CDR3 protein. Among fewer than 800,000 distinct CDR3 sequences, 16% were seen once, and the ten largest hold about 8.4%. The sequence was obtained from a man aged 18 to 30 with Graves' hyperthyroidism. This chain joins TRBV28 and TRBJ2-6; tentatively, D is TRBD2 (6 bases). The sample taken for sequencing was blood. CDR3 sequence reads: CAASIAGLASGANVLTF. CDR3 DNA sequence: TGTGCCGCCAGCATAGCCGGTCTAGCGTCCGGGGCCAACGTCCTGACTTTC.